This record concerns one T cell receptor (beta chain) sequence. This sample was taken from a study of blood T cell repertoires in COVID-19. At the level of the study: PBMCs, B-cell-depleted T cells, or T cells were the source of the cDNA or gDNA that made up the material.

Enrolled during active infection, Seattle patients were then followed longitudinally. CDR1 SNHLY and CDR2 FYNNEI come from the germline V gene. CDR3 length equals 12 residues. V shed 11 bases, J shed 0 bases, and the junction held 1 base outside the gene matches. The data were produced by immunoSEQ multiplex PCR, yet TCRdb's version contains in-frame clones alone and is incomplete. The table lists around 300,000 clones, about nine tenths of them singletons. The receptor's source is a woman aged 25 to 39 with COVID-19, enrolled during active disease. Source material: peripheral blood. The chain joins TRBV2 to TRBJ2-1; 7 nucleotides align to TRBD2. The CDR3 here is CAPGGSYNEQFF. The CDR3 DNA is TGTGCCCCGGGAGGCTCCTACAATGAGCAGTTCTTC.